One and the same sample provided the 20 T cell receptor beta chains below, sequenced in a study of T cell clonotyping in hematopoietic cell transplantation. The assay was immunoSEQ multiplex PCR, and TCRdb's table has in-frame clones only and misses some. This sample has over 6,000 clones, with 98% found just once. The sequenced sample was PBMCs, obtained 30 days after allogeneic stem cell transplant. The receptors were sampled from a male patient aged 60-69 years who had an allogeneic stem cell transplant from a related donor, so the T cells may come from the graft donor. Some clones in this sample may be carry-over from other donors' samples.

The chain joins TRBV7-2 to TRBJ1-2; D not certain. Germline assignment: CDR1 SGHTA and CDR2 FQGNSA. The V gene lost 0 bases and the J gene lost 4 bases, with 3 bases spanning the gap. The CDR3 runs 12 residues. The CDR3 nucleotides read TGTGCCAGCAGCTTAGCGGGCTATGGCTACACCTTC. Its translation is CASSLAGYGYTF. The complete variable domain, with remaining parts taken from reference TRBV7-2 and TRBJ1-2, reads GAGVSQSPSNKVTEKGKDVELRCDPISGHTALYWYRQSLGQGLEFLIYFQGNSAPDKSGLPSDRFSAERTGGSVSTLTIQRTQQEDSAVYLCASSLAGYGYTFGSGTRLTVV.

The chain combines TRBV7-6 with TRBJ2-2, with 10 bases that match TRBD1. The CDR3 loop spans 15 amino acids. Trimming cost V 5 bases and J 7 bases; bases outside gene matches: 7. Germline V CDR1 and CDR2: SGHVS, FNYEAQ. CDR3 sequence: CASSTRQGANGELFF. The CDR3 nucleotides read TGTGCCAGCAGCACCCGACAGGGGGCAAACGGGGAGCTGTTTTTT.

The count of this clone is one. The chain employs TRBV4-1 and TRBJ2-6, with 7 bases matching TRBD1. The CDR3 has 18 amino acids. Germline loops: CDR1 MGHRA, CDR2 YSYEKL. Trimming removed 0 bases from V and 1 base from J; junction bases left unmatched: 6. CDR3: CASSQDRDSWSGANVLTF. The CDR3 nucleotides read TGCGCCAGCAGCCAAGATAGGGACAGTTGGTCTGGGGCCAACGTCCTGACTTTC.

This rearrangement joins TRBV30 to TRBJ1-6; 7 bases align to TRBD1. With 5 bases clipped from V and 4 bases from J, the junction kept 2 bases outside the gene matches. The CDR3 sequence is 13 residues long. The germline gives CDR1 GTSNPN, CDR2 SVGIG (reference sequence). The CDR3 bases are TGTGCCTGGGGGGACAGATATAATTCACCCCTCCACTTT. Translated, it gives CAWGDRYNSPLHF.

The rearrangement links TRBV5-1 to TRBJ1-2, with D tentatively TRBD1 (5 bases). V was shortened by 5 bases and J by 0 bases, with 14 bases between the two germline ends. The CDR3 sequence is 15 residues long. CDR1 SGHRS and CDR2 YFSETQ come from the germline V gene. DNA of the CDR3: TGCGCCAGCAGTTTTGATGGGACGTCTAACTATGGCTACACCTTC. The encoded protein is CASSFDGTSNYGYTF.

This chain links TRBV28 with TRBJ2-3; 7 bases match TRBD2. Trimming removed 2 bases from V and 3 bases from J; junction bases left unmatched: 2. Germline V gives CDR1 MDHEN, CDR2 SYDVKM. CDR3 length equals 14 residues. CDR3 sequence: CASSLTAGTDTQYF. The CDR3 coding sequence is TGTGCCAGCAGTTTAACAGCGGGAACAGATACGCAGTATTTT.

The chain couples TRBV5-1 to TRBJ1-3, with a tentative D call TRBD1 (5 bases). Trimming took 4 bases from V and 2 from J, leaving 13 bases between them. The CDR3 totals 15 residues. Germline V gene data show CDR1 as SGHRS and CDR2 as YFSETQ. Here the CDR3 DNA reads TGCGCCAGCAGCCCCCTCCAGGGACCTGGAAACACCATATATTTT. Translation: CASSPLQGPGNTIYF.

V usage is TRBV11-2 and J usage is TRBJ2-7; D is unresolved. CDR3 length: 14 amino acids. The germline CDR1 and CDR2 sequences are SGHAT and FQNNGV. The germline V and J ends were trimmed by 3 bases and 2 bases, with 11 bases remaining between them. CDR3 sequence: CASSFDPATYEQYF. In DNA, the CDR3 is TGTGCCAGCAGCTTCGACCCGGCCACCTACGAGCAGTACTTC.

CDR3 in DNA: TGTGCCAGCAAAAACTTACTGACGGGGGCCAACGTCCTGACTTTC. Translation gives CASKNLLTGANVLTF. This chain connects TRBV2 to TRBJ2-6, with D hard to call. The CDR3 has 15 residues. The germline V and J ends were trimmed by 7 bases and 4 bases, with 14 bases remaining between them. Germline V lookup: CDR1 SNHLY, CDR2 FYNNEI.

The rearrangement links TRBV28 to TRBJ2-7, with D hard to call. The CDR3 is 12 residues long. Germline V gene sequence: CDR1 MDHEN, CDR2 SYDVKM. Trimming left V 4 bases short and J 9 bases short, with 13 bases between. CDR3 sequence: CASSSTRRRQYF. Here the CDR3 DNA reads TGTGCCAGCAGTTCCACCCGAAGGCGGCAGTACTTC.

The DNA for the CDR3 is TGTGCCAGCAGTGTAACTAGCGATACGCAGTATTTT. Translating gives CASSVTSDTQYF. The rearrangement uses TRBV2 and TRBJ2-3; D is possibly TRBD2 (6 bases). The CDR3 is made up of 12 amino acids. CDR1 and CDR2 (germline): SNHLY, FYNNEI. V dropped 4 bases and J dropped 6 bases, with 8 bases sitting between them.

This chain uses TRBV5-4 with TRBJ1-1; TRBD1 is a possible D gene (5 bases). Trimming took off 2 bases at V and 3 bases at J, with 11 bases between the two ends. Germline CDR1 SGHNT, CDR2 YYREEE (reference sequence). This CDR3 is 14 amino acids long. CDR3 sequence reads: CASSLNRGDTEAFF. For the CDR3, the DNA is TGTGCCAGCAGCTTAAATAGGGGAGACACTGAAGCTTTCTTT.

The rearrangement links TRBV5-4 to TRBJ1-1; 8 bases map to TRBD1. This CDR3 contains 16 residues. CDR1 and CDR2 from the germline V gene are SGHNT and YYREEE (reference sequence). With 4 bases clipped from V and 3 bases from J, the junction kept 11 bases outside the gene matches. The CDR3 DNA reads as TGTGCCAGCAGCCCCTCCCCGGGACAGGAGCACACTGAAGCTTTCTTT. Protein: CASSPSPGQEHTEAFF.

This chain joins TRBV5-4 and TRBJ1-2, with D hard to call. The CDR3 runs 13 residues. In germline, CDR1 is SGHNT, CDR2 YYREEE (reference sequence). V dropped 4 bases and J dropped 8 bases, with 15 bases sitting between them. The CDR3 loop is CASSRPLSSGYTF. In nucleotides, the CDR3 is TGTGCCAGCAGCCGACCACTGAGCTCGGGCTACACCTTC.

V gene TRBV14 combines with J gene TRBJ1-1; no clear D. The CDR3 length is 14 residues. Germline values: CDR1 SGHDN, CDR2 FVKESK. V lost 2 bases and J 1 base, leaving 8 bases between the germline ends. The CDR3 region is CASSQLPGNTEAFF. CDR3 DNA: TGTGCCAGCAGCCAACTCCCAGGGAACACTGAAGCTTTCTTT.

The chain joins TRBV10-1 to TRBJ2-7, with 7 nucleotides matching TRBD1. The CDR3 loop spans 13 amino acids. Germline V gene sequence: CDR1 WNHNN, CDR2 SYGVQD (reference sequence). Trimming at V came to 6 bases and at J to 0 bases, leaving 2 bases not matched to a gene. CDR3 region: CASSRDSSYEQYF. As DNA, the CDR3 is TGCGCCAGCAGCCGGGACAGCTCCTACGAGCAGTACTTC.

The V and J genes are TRBV19 and TRBJ2-7; 11 nucleotides match TRBD2. The CDR3 has 14 amino acids. V shed 4 bases and J 2 bases; nucleotides not matched to a gene: 1. In germline, CDR1 is LNHDA, CDR2 SQIVND (reference sequence). The CDR3 DNA reads TGTGCCAGTAGTAGACTAGCGGGGACCTACGAGCAGTACTTC. Its translation is CASSRLAGTYEQYF.

The chain employs TRBV5-1 and TRBJ2-7; the D is unclear. Trimming took 0 bases from V and 5 from J, leaving 15 bases between them. The CDR3 totals 15 residues. CDR1 is SGHRS, CDR2 YFSETQ, per germline. The CDR3 DNA sequence: TGCGCCAGCAGCTTGGCGCCTCGGGCGAACGACGAGCAGTACTTC. Amino acid sequence: CASSLAPRANDEQYF.

This chain joins TRBV10-3 and TRBJ1-6; TRBD1 matches 10 bases. The CDR3 has 16 amino acids. CDR1 is ENHRY and CDR2 is SYGVKD in the germline V gene. The ends lost 2 bases at V and 10 bases at J; junction bases unmatched: 8. The chain's CDR3 is CAISEPRTGGESPLHF. The DNA for the CDR3 is TGTGCCATCAGTGAGCCCCGGACAGGGGGGGAATCACCCCTCCACTTT.

This chain uses TRBV30 with TRBJ2-3; the D gene is possibly TRBD2 (5 bases). Between the trimmed V and J ends, which lost 0 bases and 13 bases, there was a span of 20 bases. The CDR3 runs to 14 residues. Germline assignment: CDR1 GTSNPN and CDR2 SVGIG (reference sequence). Here the CDR3 reads CAWSVRWASLAEYF. The CDR3 DNA follows: TGTGCCTGGAGTGTACGGTGGGCTAGCCTCGCGGAGTATTTT.